Included here is one TCR beta chain sequence, with context. Its antigen is as yet unknown. The data were taken from a study of OX40 agonist ivuxolimab in advanced cancers. Study results and caveats: The specificity for antigen of the expanded peripheral T cells was not determined. Clonal expansion in partial responders at 0.1-3.0 mg/kg ranked among the lowest.

The table came from immunoSEQ multiplex PCR; TCRdb's copy has only in-frame clones and leaves some out. The sample includes some 86,000 clones, about 94% seen only once; the top ten take 8.5% to 10%. In germline, CDR1 is MNHEY, CDR2 SVGAGI. Trimming stripped 5 bases from V and 5 bases from J, with 7 bases between. CDR3 size: 12 residues. This specimen was CD4+ or CD8+ T cells sorted from blood, taken in a trial of the OX40 agonist ivuxolimab. This chain links TRBV6-5 with TRBJ2-1, with D uncertain. This receptor was obtained from an adult with an advanced solid tumor such as melanoma, head and neck, liver or kidney cancer. The CDR3, as DNA: TGTGCCAGCAGTGTAGGTGACAATGAGCAGTTCTTC. As protein: CASSVGDNEQFF.